This T cell receptor (beta chain) stems from a study of Graves' ophthalmopathy and Graves' hyperthyroidism. Study details: The stable label applied to hyperthyroidism with no ophthalmopathy within 18 months of follow-up. Study-wide results and caveats: The authors also found most expanded thyroid clonotypes above 0.001 frequency in blood. From stable hyperthyroidism, ophthalmopathy was separated by a 13-signature model with just over 85% sensitivity and around 80% specificity.

Trimming took off 5 bases at V and 4 bases at J, with 9 bases between the two ends. The CDR3 contains 12 residues. Germline V lookup: CDR1 SGHAT, CDR2 FQNNGV. The authors amplified TCR beta CDR3 regions, and they did so from RNA transcripts for repertoire sequencing. HTBI-primed RT-PCR formed the first round, and a multiplex PCR formed the second. TCRdb re-derived calls from the multiplex PCR reads in MiXCR, one entry per CDR3 protein. This table has over a million distinct CDR3 sequences, around a third appearing once. About this clonotype itself: Antigen: not known.

Patients in the hyperthyroidism group, adults aged 18 to 65, were newly diagnosed, under 2 months' duration. Specimen: peripheral blood or thyroid tissue (not recorded which). This rearrangement joins TRBV11-2 to TRBJ2-7; TRBD2 is a possible D gene (5 bases). This TCR came from an adult man with Graves' hyperthyroidism. CDR3 sequence reads: CASSAGKYEQYF. CDR3 in DNA: TGTGCCAGCAGCGCCGGGAAATACGAGCAGTACTTC.